This T cell receptor (beta chain) originates from a study of blood T cell repertoires in COVID-19. Produced via immunoSEQ multiplex PCR; TCRdb's table is partial and in-frame only. Among about 190,000 clones listed, around 84% were seen once. Germline-derived CDR1 and CDR2 are LGHDT and YNNKEL (reference sequence). Trimming took 4 bases from V and 9 from J; bases not matched to a gene: 6. This CDR3 comprises 13 residues. Sequenced material: peripheral blood. The TCR originated in a human donor in a cohort sampled during active COVID-19. The chain joins TRBV3-1 (or the pseudogene TRBV3-2) to TRBJ1-2, with 9 bases lining up with TRBD1. CDR3 nucleotides: TGTGCCAGCAGCCGAGGGACAGGGAGAAGCTACACCTTC. Protein sequence: CASSRGTGRSYTF.